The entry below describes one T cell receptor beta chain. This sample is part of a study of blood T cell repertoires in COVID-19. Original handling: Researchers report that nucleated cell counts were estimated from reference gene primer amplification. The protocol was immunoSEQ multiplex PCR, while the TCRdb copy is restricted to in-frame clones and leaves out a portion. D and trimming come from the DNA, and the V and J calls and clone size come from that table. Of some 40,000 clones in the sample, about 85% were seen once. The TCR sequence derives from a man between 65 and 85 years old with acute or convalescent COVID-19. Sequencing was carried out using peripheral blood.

CDR3 nucleotide sequence: TGCAGTGCTAGCCGCGGGCAGCCCCAGCATTTT. Its protein product is CSASRGQPQHF. This sequence joins TRBV20-1 and TRBJ1-5; D not certain. The germline V gene encodes CDR1 DFQATT and CDR2 SNEGSKA (reference sequence). V gave up 3 bases and J gave up 7 bases, with 7 bases separating them. The CDR3 extends over 11 amino acids.